Reported below is one T cell receptor (beta chain). The antigen remains undetermined. This entry comes from a study of cytomegalovirus exposure and HLA in healthy donors. This PCR relied on a set of 60 Vbeta primers and 13 Jbeta primers. Profiled with immunoSEQ multiplex PCR; TCRdb holds only in-frame clones, not every one. The sample has 60,000 to 75,000 clones. There were likely unrecorded immune exposures, though donors were nominally healthy when sampled. Whole-study results and caveats: Most sequenced TCRs were rare (though some public TCRs occurred in many donors). The authors listed over 150 TCR beta chains as cytomegalovirus-associated.

There are 14 residues in the CDR3. Germline assignment: CDR1 MNHEY and CDR2 SVGAGI. The germline V and J ends were trimmed by 2 bases and 2 bases, with 9 bases remaining between them. The chain recombines TRBV6-5 with TRBJ2-5; D is uncertain. The TCR comes from a female donor in good health and CMV-seropositive. The sequenced sample consisted of PBMCs. CDR3 loop: CASSYTYRQETQYF. The CDR3 nucleotides read TGTGCCAGCAGTTACACGTACAGACAAGAGACCCAGTACTTC.